A selection of T cell receptor beta chains follows, all from one sample in a study of identical twins. TCRdb redid the calling of the 5' RACE reads with MiXCR, one entry per CDR3 protein. The table lists some 240,000 distinct CDR3 sequences, roughly a tenth of them singletons. The specimen sequenced was memory T cells sorted from blood. The receptors here all came from a man in his fifties or sixties in good health. CDR3s include the opening cysteine and the closing phenylalanine or tryptophan. Fields, in order: clone size, V gene, J gene, D gene, CDR3 DNA, CDR3 protein. The D gene is left open where the match is weak. Rows may omit the clone size; those that give it use once, few, many or a size class.

many,TRBV7-2,TRBJ2-1,.,TGTGCCAGCACCCGTCAGGCGTTGGGTAATGAGCAGTTCTTC,CASTRQALGNEQFF
few,TRBV27,TRBJ1-4,TRBD1,TGTGCCAGCAGTTTAGGTCGGGGACAGGGTAATGAAAAACTGTTTTTT,CASSLGRGQGNEKLFF
few,TRBV5-5,TRBJ1-1,TRBD1,TGTGCCAGCAGCTTGGCGACAGGGAGTGGAGCTTTCTTT,CASSLATGSGAFF
many,TRBV5-1,TRBJ1-2,.,TGCGCCAGCAGCTTGGGGGACGGCGTCAGCTATGGCTACACCTTC,CASSLGDGVSYGYTF
many,TRBV15,TRBJ2-1,.,TGTGCCACCAGCAGAGATATTGTTGGGTCCAGATACAATGAGCAGTTCTTC,CATSRDIVGSRYNEQFF
.,TRBV29-1,TRBJ2-5,.,TGCAGCGTTGGCCAGCCGGAGACCCAGTACTTC,CSVGQPETQYF
few,TRBV18,TRBJ1-1,.,TGTGCCAGCTCACCACTGATTTTCCAGGGAGGAAACACTGAAGCTTTCTTT,CASSPLIFQGGNTEAFF
.,TRBV20-1,TRBJ2-3,.,TGCAGTGCTAGGTGGGAGCGGAGCACAGATACGCAGTATTTT,CSARWERSTDTQYF
many,TRBV7-2,TRBJ2-4,.,TGTGCCAGCAGCTTAGCATCCGTTAGGGGACAAAACATTCAGTACTTC,CASSLASVRGQNIQYF
few,TRBV6-1,TRBJ1-4,.,TGTGCCAGCAGCGGACTTTCCGAGGGGGAAAAACTGTTTTTT,CASSGLSEGEKLFF
many,TRBV5-1,TRBJ1-1,.,TGCGCCAGCAGCTCCAATGGGGCAATGAACACTGAAGCTTTCTTT,CASSSNGAMNTEAFF
.,TRBV19,TRBJ1-6,TRBD1,TGTGCCAGTAGCCCGAGGACAGGGGTGACACCCCTCCACTTT,CASSPRTGVTPLHF
.,TRBV4-1,TRBJ2-1,.,TGCGCCAGCAGCCAAGTTCCCGGGCGAGGGGAGGATGAGCAGTTCTTC,CASSQVPGRGEDEQFF
many,TRBV12-3/TRBV12-4,TRBJ1-6,TRBD1,TGTGCCAGCAGTTTAGGGACAGGAGGTTCACCCCTCCACTTT,CASSLGTGGSPLHF
many,TRBV10-3,TRBJ2-2,TRBD1,TGTGCCATCGGGACAGGGAACACCGGGGAGCTGTTTTTT,CAIGTGNTGELFF
many,TRBV5-1,TRBJ2-5,.,TGCGCCAGCAGCTTGGGGGGAATGCCAGGTCAAGAGCCCCAGTACTTC,CASSLGGMPGQEPQYF
many,TRBV6-1,TRBJ2-2,.,TGTGCCAGCAGCCAAAGAAGTACCGGGGAGCTGTTTTTT,CASSQRSTGELFF
.,TRBV29-1,TRBJ2-2,TRBD2,TGCAGCGTGCGGACTAGCGGGGGGGCCACGACCGGGGAGCTGTTTTTT,CSVRTSGGATTGELFF
.,TRBV10-3,TRBJ2-6,.,TGTGCCATGGGAGCCGGGGCCAACGTCCTGACTTTC,CAMGAGANVLTF
many,TRBV20-1,TRBJ2-1,.,TGCAGTGCTAGAGTTTGGGGTGAGCAGTTCTTC,CSARVWGEQFF
few,TRBV6-2/TRBV6-3,TRBJ1-5,.,TGTGCCAGCAGTCCGCACATGGGACGGAGTAGCAATCAGCCCCAGCATTTT,CASSPHMGRSSNQPQHF
many,TRBV5-1,TRBJ2-1,TRBD2,TGCGCCAGCAGCCCAGTAGCAGCGGGGCAAGGGGAGCAGTTCTTC,CASSPVAAGQGEQFF
many,TRBV2,TRBJ2-1,.,TGTGCCAGCAGTGAAATTAGGCGGAGCAATGAGCAGTTCTTC,CASSEIRRSNEQFF
.,TRBV11-2,TRBJ2-3,.,TGTGCCAGCAGCTTAGATTTCGGGAGCGGGAGCACAGATACGCAGTATTTT,CASSLDFGSGSTDTQYF
many,TRBV20-1,TRBJ1-4,.,TGCAGTGCTAGAGATTTTAAGATCGGATCCCAAAAACTGTTTTTT,CSARDFKIGSQKLFF
few,TRBV1,TRBJ2-1,.,TGCACCAGCAGCCACAGGGGGCCGTGGAATGAGCAGTTCTTC,CTSSHRGPWNEQFF
few,TRBV12-3/TRBV12-4,TRBJ2-1,TRBD2,TGTGCCAGCTCCCTGACTAGCGGGATGAGGAATGAGCAGTTCTTC,CASSLTSGMRNEQFF
.,TRBV4-2,TRBJ1-5,TRBD1,TGTGCCAGCAGCCAAGAAGTAGGACAGGCTAATCAGCCCCAGCATTTT,CASSQEVGQANQPQHF
.,TRBV7-9,TRBJ2-5,TRBD1,TGTGCCAGCAGCTCGCCCGGGACAGGACTTCAAGAGACCCAGTACTTC,CASSSPGTGLQETQYF
many,TRBV12-3/TRBV12-4,TRBJ2-7,TRBD1,TGTGCCAGCAGTTTAGGCAGGGGGTACGAGCAGTACTTC,CASSLGRGYEQYF
many,TRBV11-1,TRBJ1-6,.,TGTGCCAGCAGCCCGGCCAGACTGGACTATAATTCACCCCTCCACTTT,CASSPARLDYNSPLHF
few,TRBV28,TRBJ2-3,TRBD1,TGTGCCAGCAGATCACCTAGGGACAGTAGCACAGATACGCAGTATTTT,CASRSPRDSSTDTQYF
.,TRBV11-2,TRBJ2-3,TRBD2,TGTGCCAGCAGCCCGGGACTAGCGGGGGGGCGGAAAACAGATACGCAGTATTTT,CASSPGLAGGRKTDTQYF
many,TRBV7-2,TRBJ1-1,.,TGTGCCAGCAGCGTTAACATCGGGGGCAGCTATGAAGCTTTCTTT,CASSVNIGGSYEAFF